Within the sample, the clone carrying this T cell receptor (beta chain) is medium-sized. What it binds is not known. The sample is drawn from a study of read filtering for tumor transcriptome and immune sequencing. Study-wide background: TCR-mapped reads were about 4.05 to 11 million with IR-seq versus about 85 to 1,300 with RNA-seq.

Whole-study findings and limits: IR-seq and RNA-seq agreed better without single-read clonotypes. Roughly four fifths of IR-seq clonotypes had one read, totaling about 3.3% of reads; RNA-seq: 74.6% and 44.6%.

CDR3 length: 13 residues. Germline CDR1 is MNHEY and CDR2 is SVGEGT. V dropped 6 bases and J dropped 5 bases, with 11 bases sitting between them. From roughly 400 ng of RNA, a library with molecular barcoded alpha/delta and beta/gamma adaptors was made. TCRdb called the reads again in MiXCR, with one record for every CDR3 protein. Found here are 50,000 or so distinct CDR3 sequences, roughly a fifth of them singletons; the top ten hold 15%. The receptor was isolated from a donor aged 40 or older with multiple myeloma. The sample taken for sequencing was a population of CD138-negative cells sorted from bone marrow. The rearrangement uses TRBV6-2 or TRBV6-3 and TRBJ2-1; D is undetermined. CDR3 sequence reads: CASSLSTDNEQFF. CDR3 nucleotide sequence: TGTGCCAGCAGCCTTTCTACGGACAATGAGCAGTTCTTC.